These 26 T cell receptor beta chains were sequenced from one sample in a study of cytomegalovirus exposure and HLA in healthy donors. Vbeta (60) and Jbeta (13) primers were used in the PCR. Measured with immunoSEQ multiplex PCR; TCRdb has only the in-frame clones, and not every one. Of about 60,000 clones in the sample, under 85% were seen once. Sequencing was performed on PBMCs. The receptors come from a woman aged 25 to 39 in good health and CMV-seronegative.

The rearrangement links TRBV5-1 to TRBJ1-1; 7 bases line up with TRBD1. V gave up 4 bases and J gave up 3 bases; unmatched junction bases: 3. CDR3 length: 13 residues. Per germline, CDR1 SGHRS and CDR2 YFSETQ. CDR3 bases: TGCGCCAGCAGCCAGGGGGGCGACACTGAAGCTTTCTTT. Translation gives CASSQGGDTEAFF.

This clone has only a few counts. The chain carries TRBV21-1 and TRBJ1-1. TRBV21-1 is designated a pseudogene. The CDR3 extends over 16 amino acids. The CDR3: CASSEQGGYRHTEAFF. The CDR3, as DNA: TGTGCCAGCAGCGAACAGGGAGGGTATCGGCACACTGAAGCTTTCTTT.

This clone was seen just once. The chain couples TRBV4-1 to TRBJ2-1; 7 bases align to TRBD2. J was trimmed by 7 bases and V by 4 bases; bases with no gene match: 10. The CDR3 sequence is 15 residues long. Germline CDR1 MGHRA, CDR2 YSYEKL. The CDR3 region is CASSPTGRERNEQFF. The DNA for the CDR3 is TGCGCCAGCAGCCCGACTGGGCGGGAGAGGAATGAGCAGTTCTTC.

V gene TRBV2 combines with J gene TRBJ1-6; TRBD1 aligns across 7 bases. This CDR3 has 15 amino acids. J lost 7 bases, V lost 4 bases, and 7 bases had no gene match. Germline loops: CDR1 SNHLY, CDR2 FYNNEI. The CDR3 protein is CASSAAGGINSPLHF. Here the CDR3 DNA reads TGTGCCAGCAGTGCAGCAGGGGGAATCAATTCACCCCTCCACTTT.

J is TRBJ2-6 and V is TRBV27; 8 positions match TRBD1. The CDR3 runs 20 residues. Trimming cost V 5 bases and J 0 bases; bases outside gene matches: 15. Germline CDR1 and CDR2: MNHEY and SMNVEV (reference sequence). The CDR3 region has the DNA TGTGCCAGCAGTCCTCCAACGCCCGGGACAGGATTCTCTGGGGCCAACGTCCTGACTTTC. It yields the protein CASSPPTPGTGFSGANVLTF.

This chain connects TRBV10-3 to TRBJ2-6; D is possibly TRBD1 (5 bases). The CDR3 has 18 residues. V shed 0 bases and J shed 0 bases, with 12 bases lying between them. CDR1 and CDR2 from the germline V gene are ENHRY and SYGVKD. The CDR3 reads CAISESWVGASGANVLTF. The CDR3, as DNA: TGTGCCATCAGTGAGTCGTGGGTAGGGGCCTCTGGGGCCAACGTCCTGACTTTC.

The V call is TRBV2, the J call TRBJ2-1, with TRBD2 matching 10 bases. J was trimmed by 9 bases and V by 5 bases; bases with no gene match: 7. The length of the CDR3 is 14 residues. In germline, CDR1 is SNHLY, CDR2 FYNNEI. The CDR3 sequence: CASSYSGRAGEQFF. For the CDR3, the DNA is TGTGCCAGCAGTTACAGCGGGAGGGCGGGTGAGCAGTTCTTC.

This clone was seen more than once but under ten times. CDR3 in DNA: TGTGCCAGTAGTATAGATCCTCGAGGCAATCAGCCCCAGCATTTT. Translating it yields CASSIDPRGNQPQHF. The chain links TRBV19 to TRBJ1-5, with D unresolved. Germline V gene data show CDR1 as LNHDA and CDR2 as SQIVND (reference sequence). Trimming removed 0 bases at V and 2 bases at J, with 8 bases between. CDR3 length: 15 residues.

This rearrangement joins TRBV30 to TRBJ1-2, with D unclear. The V and J ends lost 2 bases and 1 base respectively, with 17 bases between them. Germline loops: CDR1 GTSNPN, CDR2 SVGIG (reference sequence). CDR3 size: 16 residues. The CDR3 nucleotides are TGTGCCTGGAGTAGCTCGTACTATGGCGTTAACTATGGCTACACCTTC. Amino acid sequence: CAWSSSYYGVNYGYTF.

This clone came up once. The V and J genes are TRBV19 and TRBJ1-6, with 7 bases identical to TRBD1. Trimming at V came to 7 bases and at J to 2 bases, leaving 8 bases not matched to a gene. The CDR3 is 16 residues long. Germline lookup yields CDR1 LNHDA and CDR2 SQIVND (reference sequence). The CDR3 region has the DNA TGTGCCAGTATTCGGGACAGCCAGGCCTATAATTCACCCCTCCACTTT. It translates to CASIRDSQAYNSPLHF.

The rearrangement uses TRBV18 and TRBJ2-2; D may be TRBD1 (7 bases). Trimming took off 6 bases at V and 1 base at J, with 15 bases between the two ends. Germline CDR1 and CDR2: KGHSH and LQKENI. The CDR3 has 16 amino acids. The CDR3 region has the DNA TGTGCCAGCTCGGGGGGACAGCGATTGAACACCGGGGAGCTGTTTTTT. Protein: CASSGGQRLNTGELFF.

This clone has just a few counts. The rearrangement joins TRBV7-9 to TRBJ1-3; D ambiguous. This CDR3 has 15 residues. CDR1 and CDR2 (germline): SEHNR, FQNEAQ (reference sequence). V dropped 1 base and J dropped 0 bases, with 7 bases sitting between them. CDR3 sequence: CASSLDGHSGNTIYF. As DNA, the CDR3 is TGTGCCAGCAGCTTAGACGGTCACTCTGGAAACACCATATATTTT.

The chain combines TRBV9 with TRBJ2-1; a weak D match, TRBD1 (6 bases). The V gene's germline CDR1 is SGDLS and CDR2 YYNGEE. CDR3 length equals 15 residues. The V and J ends lost 3 bases and 2 bases respectively, with 12 bases between them. The CDR3 DNA reads TGTGCCAGCAGCGCCCAGACAGGTACCTACAATGAGCAGTTCTTC. Translated: CASSAQTGTYNEQFF.

Written as DNA, the CDR3 is TGTGCCAGCAGCTTAGCTCAGACAGATGGCTACACCTTC. Amino acid sequence: CASSLAQTDGYTF. This chain joins TRBV11-2 and TRBJ1-2, with D possibly matching TRBD1 (5 bases). CDR1 SGHAT and CDR2 FQNNGV come from the germline V gene. Trimming stripped 1 base from V and 6 bases from J, with 9 bases between. This CDR3 has 13 amino acids.

The chain links TRBV11-3 to TRBJ2-1; 7 bases line up with TRBD1. J was trimmed by 10 bases and V by 3 bases; bases with no gene match: 12. This CDR3 has 15 residues. CDR1 is SGHNT and CDR2 is YENEEA in the germline V gene. The DNA of the CDR3 is TGTGCCAGCAGCTTTACGCAGGGGGTTAGCTACGAGCAGTTCTTC. This codes for CASSFTQGVSYEQFF.

This clone came up a few times. The rearrangement uses TRBV6-6 and TRBJ1-2; D ambiguous. Germline CDR1 MNHNY, CDR2 SVGAGI (reference sequence). V was shortened by 4 bases and J by 7 bases, with 7 bases between the two germline ends. This CDR3 has 11 amino acids. CDR3 coding DNA: TGTGCCAGCAGTTCTCGTCTTGGCTACACCTTC. As protein: CASSSRLGYTF.

The chain recombines TRBV7-9 with TRBJ1-1; 7 nucleotides agree with TRBD1. V dropped 6 bases and J dropped 3; count of bases not matched to a gene: 10. The CDR3 totals 15 residues. CDR1 and CDR2 (germline): SEHNR, FQNEAQ (reference sequence). CDR3 DNA sequence: TGTGCCAGCAGAAGCCGACAGGGTGGGGACACTGAAGCTTTCTTT. Amino acid sequence: CASRSRQGGDTEAFF.

The chain carries TRBV27 and TRBJ2-5, with TRBD1 matching over 7 bases. The ends lost 5 bases at V and 7 bases at J; junction bases unmatched: 10. This CDR3 has 14 residues. Germline values: CDR1 MNHEY, CDR2 SMNVEV (reference sequence). This CDR3 reads CASSHAGTVATQYF. CDR3 nucleotides: TGTGCCAGCAGTCACGCCGGGACAGTAGCGACCCAGTACTTC.

The rearrangement uses TRBV19 and TRBJ2-2; tentative D call: TRBD1 (5 bases). Trimming pared 5 bases from V and 3 bases from J, leaving 10 bases between. Germline CDR1 is LNHDA and CDR2 is SQIVND (reference sequence). The CDR3 covers 14 residues. The CDR3 DNA reads TGTGCCAGTAGTGTGCAGGGCCACACCGGGGAGCTGTTTTTT. Amino acids: CASSVQGHTGELFF.

This clone was recorded once. The rearrangement links TRBV5-8 to TRBJ2-7, with 7 nucleotides matching TRBD1. The V gene's germline CDR1 is SGHTS and CDR2 YDEGEE. Trimming cost V 4 bases and J 4 bases; bases outside gene matches: 8. The CDR3 is 14 amino acids. CDR3 in DNA: TGTGCCAGCAGCCAAACCGGGACAGCTTACGAGCAGTACGTC. It is translated as CASSQTGTAYEQYV.

The V call is TRBV6-5, the J call TRBJ1-1; 7 nucleotides align to TRBD1. Germline CDR1 is MNHEY and CDR2 is SVGAGI. The CDR3 length is 15 residues. The junction had 5 bases not matched to a gene; V was cut back by 0 bases and J by 4 bases. CDR3: CASSYSTGTATEAFF. In DNA form, the CDR3 reads TGTGCCAGCAGTTACTCGACCGGGACAGCCACTGAAGCTTTCTTT.

The chain is built from TRBV5-6 and TRBJ1-1, with a possible D match to TRBD1 (6 bases). This CDR3 has 15 amino acids. The V gene's germline CDR1 is SGHDT and CDR2 YYEEEE. V lost 1 base and J lost 1, with 11 bases in between. CDR3 DNA sequence: TGTGCCAGCAGCTTGAGCAGGGGAGAGAACACTGAAGCTTTCTTT. This translates into CASSLSRGENTEAFF.

As DNA, the CDR3 is TGTGCCAGCAGTCTCAGTACAGGGGCCTCGGGCGGTCAGCCCCAGCATTTT. Its translation is CASSLSTGASGGQPQHF. The rearrangement uses TRBV27 and TRBJ1-5; 7 bases are shared with TRBD1. This CDR3 contains 17 residues. V trimming: 5 bases; J trimming: 6 bases; junction bases outside the gene matches: 16. CDR1 and CDR2 from the germline V gene are MNHEY and SMNVEV (reference sequence).

The genes are TRBV28 and TRBJ1-1; 8 nucleotides align to TRBD1. CDR1 is MDHEN and CDR2 is SYDVKM in the germline V gene. The CDR3 spans 16 residues. Trimming removed 7 bases from V and 0 bases from J; junction bases left unmatched: 10. CDR3: CASTQGRTGLNTEAFF. In nucleotides, the CDR3 is TGTGCCAGCACACAGGGGAGGACAGGGCTGAACACTGAAGCTTTCTTT. The full variable domain, in which reference TRBV28 and TRBJ1-1 provide the parts outside the CDR3, is DVKVTQSSRYLVKRTGEKVFLECVQDMDHENMFWYRQDPGLGLRLIYFSYDVKMKEKGDIPEGYSVSREKKERFSLILESASTNQTSMYLCASTQGRTGLNTEAFFGQGTRLTVV.

The chain recombines TRBV11-2 with TRBJ2-2; TRBD1 aligns across 9 bases. V gave up 0 bases and J gave up 1 base; unmatched junction bases: 6. The CDR3 is made up of 18 amino acids. From germline, CDR1 is SGHAT and CDR2 FQNNGV. The CDR3 reads CASSLEWGQGENTGELFF. The CDR3 DNA reads TGTGCCAGCAGCTTAGAGTGGGGACAGGGTGAGAACACCGGGGAGCTGTTTTTT.

The chain combines TRBV5-1 with TRBJ2-1; maybe TRBD1 (6 bases). The CDR3 is made up of 14 amino acids. The germline V gene has CDR1 SGHRS and CDR2 YFSETQ. Trimming took off 3 bases at V and 8 bases at J, with 15 bases between the two ends. The CDR3 nucleotides are TGCGCCAGCAGCTCCGCGAATTGGGGGCATGAGCAGTTCTTC. Residues: CASSSANWGHEQFF.